This TCR beta chain was observed in a study of post-analysis software for immune sequencing data. For the study at large: Included courses were relapsing-remitting and secondary progressive multiple sclerosis; progressive-relapsing multiple sclerosis was also included.

The CDR3 spans 15 residues. Trimming took 5 bases from V and 4 from J; bases not matched to a gene: 8. CDR1 is SGHAT and CDR2 is FQNNGV in the germline V gene. TCR beta cDNA libraries had unique molecular identifiers. With roughly 1 to 11 million T cells as the source, some 510,000 cDNA molecules resulted. TCRdb itself ran the PCR reads through MiXCR, one entry per CDR3 protein. The repertoire consists of about half a million distinct CDR3 sequences, with 30% to 40% occurring once and the leading ten covering 5% to 6%. General study results and limits: In patients, TRBV5-6, TRBV5-1 and TRBV20-1 belonged to roughly five TRBV segments found more frequently than in controls.

Comment on this clonotype: Its antigen is unidentified.

Sequencing input: blood. This clonotype originated in a girl between 2 and 17 years old with multiple sclerosis. The V and J genes are TRBV11-2 and TRBJ2-3, with 8 bases identical to TRBD1. This chain's CDR3 is CASSRTGGAADTQYF. The CDR3 DNA reads as TGTGCCAGCAGCCGAACAGGGGGAGCGGCAGATACGCAGTATTTT. Together with reference TRBV11-2 and TRBJ2-3, the CDR3 gives the full variable domain: EAGVAQSPRYKIIEKRQSVAFWCNPISGHATLYWYQQILGQGPKLLIQFQNNGVVDDSQLPKDRFSAERLKGVDSTLKIQPAKLEDSAVYLCASSRTGGAADTQYFGPGTRLTVL.